Described below is a single T cell receptor beta chain sequence and its context. Antigen unknown. One junction end disagrees with the germline gene, perhaps due to a read error. Researchers used genomic DNA as the template to profile TCR beta VDJ and CDR3. Each CDR3 protein gets one entry after TCRdb re-called the reads with MiXCR. The repertoire consists of fewer than 100,000 distinct CDR3 sequences, with around 42% occurring once and the leading ten covering 65% to 70%. This sample is part of a study of CD8+CD57+ T cells in acquired aplastic anemia. Overall study: Sorted CD4+ and CD8+ cell DNA averaged approximately 3.4 ug. Study-level results: No significant patient-versus-control difference appeared in CD8+ Simpson's diversity. Shared by patients and controls, 25 to 30 CD8+ CDR3s were abundant in patients.

The sample was sorted CD4+, CD8+, or CD8+CD57+ T cells (not recorded which) from PBMCs. This TCR derives from a human donor in good health, serving as a control.

This chain's CDR3 is CARSLGTSGNYEQYF. Here the CDR3 DNA reads TGTGCCCGCAGCTTGGGGACTAGCGGAAACTACGAGCAGTACTTC. The chain carries TRBV7-9 and TRBJ2-7, with TRBD2 matching 11 bases. The CDR3 length is 15 residues. Per the germline V gene, CDR1 is SEHNR and CDR2 is FQNEAQ (reference sequence).